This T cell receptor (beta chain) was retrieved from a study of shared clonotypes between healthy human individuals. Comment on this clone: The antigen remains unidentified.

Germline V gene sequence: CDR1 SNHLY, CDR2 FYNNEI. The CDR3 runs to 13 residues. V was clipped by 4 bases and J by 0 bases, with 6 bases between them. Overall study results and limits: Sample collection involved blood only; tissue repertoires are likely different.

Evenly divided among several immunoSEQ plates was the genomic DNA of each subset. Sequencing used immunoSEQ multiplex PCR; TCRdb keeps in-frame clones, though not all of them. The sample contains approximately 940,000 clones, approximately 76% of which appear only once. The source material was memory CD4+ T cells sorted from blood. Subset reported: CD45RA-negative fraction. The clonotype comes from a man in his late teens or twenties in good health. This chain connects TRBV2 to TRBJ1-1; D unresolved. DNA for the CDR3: TGTGCCAGCAGTGGGGTGATGAACACTGAAGCTTTCTTT. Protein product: CASSGVMNTEAFF.